These 15 T cell receptor beta chains came from one sample sequenced in a study of T cells in Graves' hyperthyroidism and ophthalmopathy. TCR beta CDR3 sequences were amplified from RNA transcripts. The study used the HTBI primer set for a first-round RT-PCR of the TCR CDR3. TCRdb analysed the multiplex PCR reads with MiXCR anew, one entry per CDR3 protein. The sample carries roughly 400,000 distinct CDR3 sequences, more than 20% recorded once. Sequenced sample: blood. Every receptor here comes from a man aged 50 or older with Graves' hyperthyroidism.

This chain joins TRBV19 and TRBJ1-4, with D possibly matching TRBD1 (5 bases). Germline CDR1 reads LNHDA; CDR2 reads SQIVND (reference sequence). V gave up 4 bases and J gave up 6 bases, with 9 bases separating them. The CDR3 spans 13 residues. The CDR3 nucleotides read TGTGCCAGTAGTAGGGGCGACCATGAAAAACTGTTTTTT. Its protein product is CASSRGDHEKLFF. Full variable domain (rest looked up from reference TRBV19 and TRBJ1-4): DGGITQSPKYLFRKEGQNVTLSCEQNLNHDAMYWYRQDPGQGLRLIYYSQIVNDFQKGDIAEGYSVSREKKESFPLTVTSAQKNPTAFYLCASSRGDHEKLFFGSGTQLSVL.

This clonotype appeared many times. The chain joins TRBV11-2 to TRBJ2-7; D uncertain. The CDR3 runs to 14 residues. Trimming took off 0 bases at V and 2 bases at J, with 8 bases between the two ends. In germline, CDR1 is SGHAT, CDR2 FQNNGV. In DNA form, the CDR3 reads TGTGCCAGCAGCTTAGAGTGGTCAGCCTACGAGCAGTACTTC. It codes for CASSLEWSAYEQYF.

This clonotype was seen a handful of times. The chain carries TRBV2 and TRBJ1-3; D gene unclear. Germline CDR1 is SNHLY and CDR2 is FYNNEI. The CDR3 covers 16 residues. V lost 4 bases and J 4 bases, leaving 17 bases between the germline ends. CDR3 sequence reads: CASSAPGLDKGNTIYF. DNA for the CDR3: TGTGCCAGCAGTGCCCCTGGACTGGATAAAGGAAACACCATATATTTT.

This clonotype was seen a few times. The gene calls are TRBV7-3 and TRBJ2-3; 10 bases match TRBD2. Unmatched junction bases numbered 11, after V lost 6 bases and J lost 5 bases. The CDR3 consists of 16 residues. Germline V gene lookup returns CDR1 SGHTA and CDR2 FQGTGA. This CDR3 is CASSDVAGTSVDTQYF. The DNA for the CDR3 is TGTGCCAGCAGTGACGTAGCCGGGACTAGCGTAGATACGCAGTATTTT.

This clonotype was observed a handful of times. The V call is TRBV6-1, the J call TRBJ1-2; no reliable D call. Germline V gene lookup returns CDR1 MNHNS and CDR2 SASEGT. Trimming removed 3 bases at V and 5 bases at J, with 19 bases between. This CDR3 has 16 residues. CDR3 DNA sequence: TGTGCCAGCAGTGACCCCCGTGGGGAGGGAGGGTATGGCTACACCTTC. This encodes CASSDPRGEGGYGYTF.

The chain combines TRBV10-3 with TRBJ2-7, with a weak D call TRBD2 (5 bases). Germline V gene data show CDR1 as ENHRY and CDR2 as SYGVKD. Trimming cost V 10 bases and J 0 bases, with 10 bases left between them. There are 12 residues in the CDR3. Written as DNA, the CDR3 is TGTGCCACCCGGCGGGCCTCCTACGAGCAGTACTTC. It translates to CATRRASYEQYF.

This sequence joins TRBV3-1 and TRBJ2-3; 10 nucleotides agree with TRBD2. The germline gives CDR1 LGHDT, CDR2 YNNKEL (reference sequence). V shed 1 base and J 2 bases; nucleotides not matched to a gene: 9. The CDR3 runs to 18 residues. This chain's CDR3 is CASSQGAGGPRLTDTQYF. In nucleotides, the CDR3 is TGTGCCAGCAGCCAAGGAGCGGGAGGGCCTCGACTCACAGATACGCAGTATTTT.

This clonotype was counted only a few times. The rearrangement uses TRBV27 and TRBJ2-7; D remains ambiguous. Deletions cut 6 bases from V and 5 bases from J, with 14 bases between. The germline V gene encodes CDR1 MNHEY and CDR2 SMNVEV (reference sequence). This CDR3 has 13 residues. This chain's CDR3 is CASSPRRRHEQYF. In DNA, the CDR3 is TGTGCCAGCAGCCCCAGACGACGCCACGAGCAGTACTTC.

The rearrangement uses TRBV7-9 and TRBJ2-1; 9 bases are shared with TRBD2. This CDR3 is 16 amino acids long. The J segment lost 4 bases and the V segment lost 2 bases, leaving 6 bases of the junction unmatched. Germline V gene lookup returns CDR1 SEHNR and CDR2 FQNEAQ (reference sequence). CDR3 DNA: TGTGCCAGCAGCTTAAGGGCGGGAGGGAAATACAATGAGCAGTTCTTC. Amino acids: CASSLRAGGKYNEQFF.

The CDR3 sequence is CASSMEGLAHNEQFF. In nucleotides, the CDR3 is TGTGCCAGTAGTATGGAGGGACTAGCTCACAATGAGCAGTTCTTC. V and J are TRBV19 and TRBJ2-1; 9 nucleotides line up with TRBD2. The ends lost 3 bases at V and 5 bases at J; junction bases unmatched: 5. Germline V gives CDR1 LNHDA, CDR2 SQIVND (reference sequence). The CDR3 totals 15 residues.

The genes are TRBV9 and TRBJ2-7, with 11 bases aligning to TRBD2. Germline lookup yields CDR1 SGDLS and CDR2 YYNGEE. V shed 4 bases and J 3 bases; nucleotides not matched to a gene: 9. The CDR3 loop spans 16 amino acids. The CDR3 reads CASSPRLAGRFYEQYF. CDR3 coding DNA: TGTGCCAGCAGCCCTCGACTAGCGGGACGTTTCTACGAGCAGTACTTC.

The chain carries TRBV7-9 and TRBJ1-2; tentative D call: TRBD1 (5 bases). The CDR3 runs to 12 residues. Germline V lookup: CDR1 SEHNR, CDR2 FQNEAQ (reference sequence). V was pared by 5 bases and J by 4 bases, with 8 bases between. The CDR3 loop reads CASSPGIYGYTF. In nucleotides, the CDR3 is TGTGCCAGCAGCCCAGGGATCTATGGCTACACCTTC.

The chain employs TRBV5-1 and TRBJ2-3; D might be TRBD1 (6 bases). Germline CDR1 and CDR2: SGHRS and YFSETQ. Trimming took off 1 base at V and 1 base at J, with 10 bases between the two ends. The CDR3 spans 15 residues. For the CDR3, the DNA is TGCGCCAGCAGCTTGTCATGGACAGGCACAGATACGCAGTATTTT. Translation: CASSLSWTGTDTQYF.

This clonotype was seen repeatedly, ten times or more. The chain recombines TRBV7-2 with TRBJ2-3; D is unresolved. The CDR3 length is 14 residues. The germline gives CDR1 SGHTA, CDR2 FQGNSA. V was shortened by 3 bases and J by 5 bases, with 12 bases between the two germline ends. The CDR3 region is CASSFAPGEDTQYF. CDR3 sequence (DNA): TGTGCCAGCAGCTTTGCTCCCGGAGAAGATACGCAGTATTTT. Full variable domain (rest looked up from reference TRBV7-2 and TRBJ2-3): GAGVSQSPSNKVTEKGKDVELRCDPISGHTALYWYRQSLGQGLEFLIYFQGNSAPDKSGLPSDRFSAERTGGSVSTLTIQRTQQEDSAVYLCASSFAPGEDTQYFGPGTRLTVL.

J is TRBJ2-1 and V is TRBV7-8; D may correspond to TRBD1 or TRBD2 (5 bases each). CDR3 length: 16 residues. The V gene lost 3 bases and the J gene lost 0 bases, with 12 bases spanning the gap. The germline V gene has CDR1 SGHVS and CDR2 FQNEAQ. The CDR3 DNA sequence: TGTGCCAGCAGCTTTGGTCCCGGGACCTCCTACAATGAGCAGTTCTTC. Protein product: CASSFGPGTSYNEQFF.